This T cell receptor beta chain was recovered during a study of blood T cell repertoires in COVID-19. Turning to the study itself: Material from acute and convalescent COVID-19 was sourced from the United States, Italy and Spain.

This CDR3 region has 11 residues. V dropped 2 bases and J dropped 9 bases, with 6 bases sitting between them. Germline assignment: CDR1 SGHTA and CDR2 FQGNSA. Assay: immunoSEQ multiplex PCR; the TCRdb copy retains only in-frame clones and omits some. The table records about 73,000 clones, 82% of them present only once. The sample consisted of peripheral blood. This receptor was taken from a woman aged 55 to 70 with acute or convalescent COVID-19. This chain uses TRBV7-2 with TRBJ2-3; D may be TRBD2 (5 bases). CDR3 sequence: CASSLSGTQYF. In DNA, the CDR3 is TGTGCCAGCAGCTTATCGGGGACGCAGTATTTT.